The 18 T cell receptor beta chains listed next were all sequenced from one sample in a study of STAT3 mutations in large granular lymphocyte leukemia. Regarding the study as a whole: Every T-cell large granular lymphocyte leukemia patient had at least one immunodominant TCR beta clonotype.

Using immunoSEQ multiplex PCR, the repertoire was profiled, and TCRdb retains in-frame clones only, with some absent. The table shows roughly 40,000 clones, with 88% occurring only once. No antigens are known for them. Sequencing used PBMCs. All receptors come from a human donor with T large granular lymphocyte leukemia. Some clones in this sample may be carry-over from other donors' samples.

This clone was counted a few times. The V and J genes are TRBV5-4 and TRBJ2-5; D is ambiguous. This CDR3 is 11 amino acids long. The V end was cut by 4 bases, the J end by 5 bases, with 6 bases between. Germline CDR1 and CDR2: SGHNT and YYREEE (reference sequence). The CDR3 loop reads CASSQQETQYF. DNA of the CDR3: TGTGCCAGCAGCCAACAGGAGACCCAGTACTTC.

The chain employs TRBV4-1 and TRBJ2-4; D is perhaps TRBD1 or TRBD2 (6 bases each). The CDR3 has 18 residues. Germline CDR1 MGHRA, CDR2 YSYEKL. V gave up 0 bases and J gave up 1 base, with 16 bases separating them. CDR3 sequence reads: CASSQDPARGLAKNIQYF. The CDR3 region has the DNA TGCGCCAGCAGCCAAGATCCGGCTCGGGGGCTTGCCAAAAACATTCAGTACTTC.

V is TRBV5-1 and J is TRBJ2-7; TRBD2 matches at 8 bases. Trimming removed 4 bases from V and 5 bases from J; junction bases left unmatched: 8. Germline V gene sequence: CDR1 SGHRS, CDR2 YFSETQ. The CDR3 is 14 residues long. CDR3 region: CASSPRGGNNEQYF. The CDR3 bases are TGCGCCAGCAGCCCCCGGGGGGGCAATAACGAGCAGTACTTC.

The chain combines TRBV7-2 with TRBJ1-2, with TRBD1 identical over 10 bases. The CDR3 has 18 amino acids. V lost 1 base, J lost 7 bases, and 15 bases stayed unmatched. CDR1 is SGHTA and CDR2 is FQGNSA in the germline V gene. The CDR3 loop reads CASSLVPLGTGDPLGYTF. The DNA for the CDR3 is TGTGCCAGCAGCTTAGTACCCCTCGGGACAGGGGACCCACTTGGCTACACCTTC.

This clone was observed once. The genes are TRBV10-3 and TRBJ2-3; D unresolved. CDR3 size: 13 residues. Germline CDR1 reads ENHRY; CDR2 reads SYGVKD. V lost 7 bases to trimming and J lost 3 bases, with 11 bases between them. The DNA of the CDR3 is TGTGCCATCACCCCAGATTCGACAGATACGCAGTATTTT. It translates to CAITPDSTDTQYF.

The V gene is TRBV7-2, the J gene TRBJ2-5, with 13 nucleotides matching TRBD2. V shed 5 bases and J 5 bases; nucleotides not matched to a gene: 5. Germline V gives CDR1 SGHTA, CDR2 FQGNSA. CDR3 length: 15 residues. The chain's CDR3 is CASSMTSGGLETQYF. CDR3 bases: TGTGCCAGCAGCATGACTAGCGGGGGGTTGGAGACCCAGTACTTC.

The table lists this clone with a count of one. The V call is TRBV5-1, the J call TRBJ2-6, with D perhaps matching TRBD2 (6 bases). CDR1 and CDR2 (germline): SGHRS, YFSETQ. V lost 4 bases, J lost 1 base, and 9 bases lay in between. The CDR3 runs to 15 residues. The CDR3 protein is CASSGRGSGANVLTF. DNA for the CDR3: TGCGCCAGCAGCGGGCGGGGTTCTGGGGCCAACGTCCTGACTTTC.

The V and J genes are TRBV9 and TRBJ1-6; D unresolved. V shed 4 bases and J shed 0 bases, with 17 bases lying between them. The CDR3 contains 18 residues. Germline CDR1 SGDLS, CDR2 YYNGEE. In DNA, the CDR3 is TGTGCCAGCAGCCCAGATATCGTACAGAGCTCCTATAATTCACCCCTCCACTTT. Translating gives CASSPDIVQSSYNSPLHF.

This clone was seen once. The chain carries TRBV5-1 and TRBJ1-4; D not resolved. V lost 4 bases to trimming and J lost 7 bases, with 17 bases between them. Germline V gene sequence: CDR1 SGHRS, CDR2 YFSETQ. CDR3 size: 15 residues. In DNA form, the CDR3 reads TGCGCCAGCAGCGGAGGACCAGCGGATGGTGAAAAACTGTTTTTT. Translated: CASSGGPADGEKLFF.

The chain carries TRBV4-2 and TRBJ1-1; no clear D. CDR1 LGHNA and CDR2 YNFKEQ come from the germline V gene. This CDR3 region has 15 residues. The V end lost 4 bases, the J end lost 0 bases, and 12 bases lay between the germline ends. CDR3 bases: TGTGCCAGCAGCCGCGAAGTACTCTTGAACACTGAAGCTTTCTTT. Translation gives CASSREVLLNTEAFF.

This clone has only one observation. The V call is TRBV5-5, the J call TRBJ1-1, with D tentatively TRBD1 (5 bases). Germline CDR1 SGHKS, CDR2 YYEKEE (reference sequence). The germline V and J ends were trimmed by 0 bases and 6 bases, with 12 bases remaining between them. The CDR3 extends over 14 amino acids. CDR3 residues: CASSLVWGAAEAFF. The DNA for the CDR3 is TGTGCCAGCAGCTTGGTTTGGGGCGCTGCTGAAGCTTTCTTT.

V and J are TRBV10-3 and TRBJ1-6, with a possible D match to TRBD1 (5 bases). V lost 0 bases and J lost 5, with 8 bases in between. This CDR3 has 15 residues. Germline values: CDR1 ENHRY, CDR2 SYGVKD. CDR3 DNA: TGTGCCATCAGTGAGTCGCGACAGCATAATTCACCCCTCCACTTT. Translation: CAISESRQHNSPLHF.

The chain links TRBV5-1 to TRBJ1-2, with D maybe TRBD1 (5 bases). The CDR3 contains 13 residues. V was shortened by 5 bases and J by 3 bases, with 11 bases between the two germline ends. CDR1 is SGHRS, CDR2 YFSETQ, per germline. Here the CDR3 DNA reads TGCGCCAGCAGAAGGGACCGGGACTATGGCTACACCTTC. Translation gives CASRRDRDYGYTF.

The V call is TRBV2, the J call TRBJ1-4; a possible D gene is TRBD1 (5 bases). Germline lookup yields CDR1 SNHLY and CDR2 FYNNEI. The germline V and J ends were trimmed by 5 bases and 8 bases, with 15 bases remaining between them. This CDR3 is built from 14 residues. The CDR3 region is CASSTDRRGEKLFF. In DNA, the CDR3 is TGTGCCAGCAGTACGGACCGGCGGGGGGAAAAACTGTTTTTT.

The chain couples TRBV11-2 to TRBJ2-7; D remains unclear. Trimming took 5 bases from V and 1 from J, leaving 15 bases between them. The germline CDR1 and CDR2 sequences are SGHAT and FQNNGV. The CDR3 has 15 amino acids. The CDR3 DNA sequence: TGTGCCAGCAGCCATCCTATTACCGGATCCTACGAGCAGTACTTC. As protein: CASSHPITGSYEQYF.

This clone was counted a few times. The rearrangement joins TRBV5-4 to TRBJ1-2; D call uncertain. In germline, CDR1 is SGHNT, CDR2 YYREEE (reference sequence). The CDR3 runs to 12 residues. With 4 bases removed from V and 4 bases from J, the gap between germline ends came to 8 bases. The chain's CDR3 is CASSKEAYGYTF. The CDR3 nucleotides are TGTGCCAGCAGCAAAGAAGCCTATGGCTACACCTTC. The full variable domain, its missing parts supplied by reference TRBV5-4 and TRBJ1-2, is ETGVTQSPTHLIKTRGQQVTLRCSSQSGHNTVSWYQQALGQGPQFIFQYYREEENGRGNFPPRFSGLQFPNYSSELNVNALELDDSALYLCASSKEAYGYTFGSGTRLTVV.

J is TRBJ1-4 and V is TRBV5-1, with D uncertain. CDR1 SGHRS and CDR2 YFSETQ come from the germline V gene. Trimming shortened V by 0 bases and J by 6 bases, and 12 bases separated the two germline ends. The CDR3 contains 15 residues. The CDR3 nucleotides are TGCGCCAGCAGCTTGGCCCCGGGTTCCGATGAAAAACTGTTTTTT. This codes for CASSLAPGSDEKLFF. Complete variable domain (other parts from reference TRBV5-1 and TRBJ1-4): KAGVTQTPRYLIKTRGQQVTLSCSPISGHRSVSWYQQTPGQGLQFLFEYFSETQRNKGNFPGRFSGRQFSNSRSEMNVSTLELGDSALYLCASSLAPGSDEKLFFGSGTQLSVL.

The V call is TRBV7-9, the J call TRBJ2-1; the D is unclear. Trimming took off 5 bases at V and 2 bases at J, with 22 bases between the two ends. Germline CDR1 is SEHNR and CDR2 is FQNEAQ (reference sequence). This CDR3 has 18 amino acids. The CDR3 sequence is CASSPAPTLRRPYNEQFF. Written as DNA, the CDR3 is TGTGCCAGCAGCCCGGCCCCCACCCTTAGGCGACCCTACAATGAGCAGTTCTTC.